This passage covers 27 T cell receptor beta chains from one sample sequenced in a study of OX40 agonist ivuxolimab in advanced cancers. Generated by immunoSEQ multiplex PCR, the TCRdb table keeps only in-frame clones and is missing some. The table lists about 83,000 clones, around 84% of them singletons, with roughly 1.8% in the top ten. The material sequenced was CD4+ or CD8+ T cells sorted from blood, taken in a trial of the OX40 agonist ivuxolimab. The source of these receptors is an adult with an advanced solid tumor such as melanoma, head and neck, liver or kidney cancer.

The chain recombines TRBV2 with TRBJ2-1; 7 nucleotides align to TRBD1. Per germline, CDR1 SNHLY and CDR2 FYNNEI. Losses at the gene ends were 3 bases for V and 9 bases for J; bases not matched to a gene: 14. This CDR3 is built from 16 residues. The CDR3 region is CASSEGQQMGIGEQFF. Written as DNA, the CDR3 is TGTGCCAGCAGTGAGGGACAGCAAATGGGTATTGGTGAGCAGTTCTTC.

V gene TRBV30 combines with J gene TRBJ2-5; 10 nucleotides line up with TRBD2. The CDR3 covers 17 residues. After removal of 3 bases from V and 1 base from J, the junction contained 11 bases not matched to a gene. CDR1 GTSNPN and CDR2 SVGIG come from the germline V gene (reference sequence). DNA for the CDR3: TGTGCCTGGAGCGGAAGAAAGGGGACTAGCGCCCAAGAGACCCAGTACTTC. This sequence encodes CAWSGRKGTSAQETQYF.

V gene TRBV6-5 combines with J gene TRBJ2-3, with 8 bases aligning to TRBD2. J was trimmed by 6 bases and V by 2 bases; bases with no gene match: 10. CDR1 is MNHEY, CDR2 SVGAGI, per germline. This CDR3 contains 16 residues. The CDR3 DNA follows: TGTGCCAGCAGTTACGAGGAGCGGGGGTTTGGGGATACGCAGTATTTT. It yields the protein CASSYEERGFGDTQYF.

J is TRBJ2-2 and V is TRBV29-1; 9 bases match TRBD1. J lost 1 base, V lost 5 bases, and 2 bases had no gene match. This CDR3 region has 14 residues. The germline CDR1 and CDR2 sequences are SQVTM and ANQGSEA. The CDR3 bases are TGCAGCGTTACGGGACAGGGGAACACCGGGGAGCTGTTTTTT. Protein product: CSVTGQGNTGELFF.

This CDR3 reads CASSPWDSQETQYF. The CDR3 nucleotides read TGTGCCAGCAGTCCCTGGGACAGCCAAGAGACCCAGTACTTC. The V call is TRBV6-1, the J call TRBJ2-5; 7 bases are a match to TRBD1. Looked up from germline, CDR1 is MNHNS and CDR2 is SASEGT. With 5 bases clipped from V and 1 base from J, the junction kept 4 bases outside the gene matches. CDR3 length: 14 amino acids.

The rearrangement uses TRBV11-2 and TRBJ2-1; TRBD2 matches 12 bases. The V segment lost 6 bases and the J segment 5 bases; nucleotides outside the gene matches: 8. In germline, CDR1 is SGHAT, CDR2 FQNNGV. The CDR3 contains 16 residues. The CDR3 reads CASRPASGGAHNEQFF. DNA for the CDR3: TGTGCCAGCAGACCTGCTAGCGGGGGGGCTCACAATGAGCAGTTCTTC. Full variable domain (outside the CDR3, taken from reference TRBV11-2 and TRBJ2-1): EAGVAQSPRYKIIEKRQSVAFWCNPISGHATLYWYQQILGQGPKLLIQFQNNGVVDDSQLPKDRFSAERLKGVDSTLKIQPAKLEDSAVYLCASRPASGGAHNEQFFGPGTRLTVL.

The V and J genes are TRBV5-4 and TRBJ1-5; D possibly corresponds to TRBD1 (5 bases). This CDR3 region has 15 residues. With 6 bases removed from V and 3 bases from J, the gap between germline ends came to 16 bases. The germline CDR1 and CDR2 sequences are SGHNT and YYREEE (reference sequence). The CDR3 here is CASTRGGSANQPQHF. DNA of the CDR3: TGTGCCAGCACCCGGGGGGGGTCTGCCAATCAGCCCCAGCATTTT.

This clone was seen a handful of times. This chain connects TRBV11-2 to TRBJ2-7; D assignment may be TRBD1 or TRBD2 (5 bases each). Germline lookup yields CDR1 SGHAT and CDR2 FQNNGV. Trimming removed 0 bases at V and 4 bases at J, with 19 bases between. The CDR3 extends over 17 amino acids. DNA of the CDR3: TGTGCCAGCAGCTTAGAATGGGGGACGGCCAAGGTATACGAGCAGTACTTC. Translation: CASSLEWGTAKVYEQYF.

The CDR3 nucleotides read TGTGCCAGCACAGCTCTAGCTAACACAGATACGCAGTATTTT. This gives the protein CASTALANTDTQYF. J is TRBJ2-3 and V is TRBV11-2, with D perhaps matching TRBD2 (5 bases). Germline values: CDR1 SGHAT, CDR2 FQNNGV. The V end was cut by 7 bases, the J end by 2 bases, with 13 bases between. The CDR3 length is 14 residues.

V and J are TRBV5-3 and TRBJ1-1, with 8 bases fitting TRBD1. TRBV5-3 is an ORF; its function is uncertain. Trimming removed 5 bases from V and 5 bases from J; junction bases left unmatched: 8. The CDR3 runs to 14 residues. CDR3 in DNA: TGTGCCAGAAGGAAACAGGGGGTTCATACTGAAGCTTTCTTT. Translated: CARRKQGVHTEAFF.

This clone has more than one count but fewer than ten. The V call is TRBV18, the J call TRBJ1-5, with TRBD1 matching over 11 bases. This CDR3 has 14 residues. The V gene end was trimmed by 3 bases and the J gene end by 5 bases; junction bases not matched to a gene: 0. CDR1 and CDR2 from the germline V gene are KGHSH and LQKENI. CDR3 in amino acids: CASSPGQGDQPQHF. The CDR3 bases are TGTGCCAGCTCACCGGGACAGGGGGATCAGCCCCAGCATTTT.

V and J are TRBV23-1 and TRBJ2-3; 7 bases line up with TRBD1. TRBV23-1 qualifies as an ORF whose function is uncertain. The CDR3 sequence is 16 residues long. V shed 4 bases and J 4 bases; nucleotides not matched to a gene: 11. The CDR3 DNA sequence: TGCGCCAGCAGTCCCCCGAGACAGGGAACGGCAGATACGCAGTATTTT. It translates to CASSPPRQGTADTQYF.

V is TRBV6-1 and J is TRBJ1-1; D not certain. CDR3 length: 11 amino acids. V was cut by 6 bases and J by 4 bases, with 6 bases left in between. Germline V CDR1 and CDR2: MNHNS, SASEGT. The CDR3 sequence is CASRAATEAFF. In DNA form, the CDR3 reads TGTGCCAGCAGGGCAGCCACTGAAGCTTTCTTT.

CDR3: CASSPGSYGYTF. CDR3 in DNA: TGTGCCAGTAGTCCGGGAAGCTATGGCTACACCTTC. The rearrangement joins TRBV19 to TRBJ1-2; D is ambiguous. The V end was cut by 5 bases, the J end by 4 bases, with 8 bases between. The CDR3 runs 12 residues. The germline V gene has CDR1 LNHDA and CDR2 SQIVND (reference sequence).

This clone was counted a few times. The chain has TRBV18 and TRBJ2-7; D possibly matches TRBD1 or TRBD2 (5 bases each). The length of the CDR3 is 13 residues. Per germline, CDR1 KGHSH and CDR2 LQKENI. V lost 3 bases and J 5 bases, leaving 11 bases between the germline ends. CDR3 bases: TGTGCCAGCTCACCTGGGGGTTCGGACGAGCAGTACTTC. This gives the protein CASSPGGSDEQYF.

In this sample, this clone turned up a few times. For the CDR3, the DNA is TGCAGCGTTGGGGGGGCGAGAGATTCACCCCTCCACTTT. Translation: CSVGGARDSPLHF. The rearrangement links TRBV29-1 to TRBJ1-6; weak D call: TRBD1 (6 bases). Trimming shortened V by 4 bases and J by 8 bases, and 12 bases separated the two germline ends. CDR3 length: 13 residues. Germline V lookup: CDR1 SQVTM, CDR2 ANQGSEA.

CDR3 in amino acids: CASSQRTTYNEQFF. CDR3 DNA: TGTGCCAGCAGCCAAAGGACTACATACAATGAGCAGTTCTTC. This sequence joins TRBV14 and TRBJ2-1, with D maybe TRBD2 (6 bases). The germline gives CDR1 SGHDN, CDR2 FVKESK. The CDR3 sequence is 14 residues long. Trimming left V 2 bases short and J 4 bases short, with 9 bases between.

This chain connects TRBV7-9 to TRBJ2-1, with D tentatively TRBD1 or TRBD2 (5 bases each). The CDR3 spans 14 residues. Germline CDR1 and CDR2: SEHNR and FQNEAQ (reference sequence). V was trimmed by 5 bases and J by 3 bases, leaving 11 bases between them. CDR3 nucleotide sequence: TGTGCCAGCAGCCTGATGGGGGTCTACAATGAGCAGTTCTTC. It encodes CASSLMGVYNEQFF.

This clone was counted only a few times. This chain connects TRBV4-1 to TRBJ1-2; D gene unclear. CDR3 length: 13 amino acids. Germline V CDR1 and CDR2: MGHRA, YSYEKL. Between the trimmed V and J ends, which lost 2 bases and 4 bases, there was a span of 8 bases. The DNA for the CDR3 is TGCGCCAGCAGCCAACCCCTGAGCTATGGCTACACCTTC. Protein sequence: CASSQPLSYGYTF.

This clone was detected only a few times. This chain connects TRBV29-1 to TRBJ2-3, with TRBD1 matching 8 bases. CDR1 SQVTM and CDR2 ANQGSEA come from the germline V gene. The CDR3 extends over 14 amino acids. Unmatched junction bases numbered 9, after V lost 6 bases and J lost 4 bases. CDR3 sequence (DNA): TGCAGCGTGCCGACAGGGGCCCGCGCAGATACGCAGTATTTT. It encodes CSVPTGARADTQYF.

This sequence joins TRBV4-1 and TRBJ1-4, with a tentative D call TRBD1 (5 bases). CDR1 is MGHRA, CDR2 YSYEKL, per germline. The CDR3 is 18 amino acids. V was pared by 2 bases and J by 4 bases, with 20 bases between. Here the CDR3 reads CASSQLPGLRTGNEKLFF. The CDR3 coding sequence is TGCGCCAGCAGCCAACTACCGGGACTGCGTACCGGTAATGAAAAACTGTTTTTT.

The rearrangement joins TRBV5-6 to TRBJ1-1; the match to TRBD1 covers 7 bases. Germline V CDR1 and CDR2: SGHDT, YYEEEE. CDR3 size: 15 residues. With V trimmed by 0 bases and J by 6 bases, 8 bases remained unmatched. CDR3 DNA sequence: TGTGCCAGCAGCTTGGATTGGCAGGGGGGCGCTGAAGCTTTCTTT. Its translation: CASSLDWQGGAEAFF.

The chain has TRBV7-3 and TRBJ1-4; TRBD1 agrees at 9 bases. CDR1 is SGHTA and CDR2 is FQGTGA in the germline V gene. Trimming cost V 2 bases and J 5 bases; bases outside gene matches: 6. This CDR3 has 16 residues. Written as DNA, the CDR3 is TGTGCCAGCAGCTTAGGGGGGACAGGGACAAATGAAAAACTGTTTTTT. It yields the protein CASSLGGTGTNEKLFF.

This chain uses TRBV9 with TRBJ1-4; 11 bases fit TRBD1. This CDR3 contains 15 residues. CDR1 is SGDLS, CDR2 YYNGEE, per germline. Trimming removed 4 bases from V and 6 bases from J; junction bases left unmatched: 5. This CDR3 reads CASSTSGQGDEKLFF. CDR3 sequence (DNA): TGTGCCAGCAGCACATCGGGACAGGGGGATGAAAAACTGTTTTTT.

This chain links TRBV28 with TRBJ1-2; 10 bases are a match to TRBD1. Germline CDR1 reads MDHEN; CDR2 reads SYDVKM. V lost 3 bases to trimming and J lost 3 bases; unmatched junction nucleotides: 10. The CDR3 contains 17 residues. The CDR3, as DNA: TGTGCCAGCAGTTTTTGGGTGGTGACAGGGGGCTACTATGGCTACACCTTC. Its translation: CASSFWVVTGGYYGYTF.

This rearrangement joins TRBV5-5 to TRBJ2-7; tentative D call: TRBD1 (6 bases). The CDR3 runs 14 residues. Trimming shortened V by 0 bases and J by 3 bases, and 10 bases separated the two germline ends. Germline lookup yields CDR1 SGHKS and CDR2 YYEKEE (reference sequence). The DNA of the CDR3 is TGTGCCAGCAGCTTGGCGGGACATGACTACGAGCAGTACTTC. Its protein product is CASSLAGHDYEQYF.

This rearrangement joins TRBV28 to TRBJ1-5, with no clear D. This CDR3 has 14 amino acids. V was pared by 3 bases and J by 0 bases, with 6 bases between. Germline CDR1 MDHEN, CDR2 SYDVKM. This CDR3 reads CASSLLGSNQPQHF. CDR3 nucleotide sequence: TGTGCCAGCAGTTTGTTGGGTAGCAATCAGCCCCAGCATTTT.